This T cell receptor beta chain was profiled in a study of graft-versus-host responses after intestinal transplantation (dated by TCRdb to the early 2020s). At the level of the whole study: The transplants that recipients got were multivisceral, liver-intestinal, or isolated intestinal. Anti-thymocyte globulin induction was given to all recipients, followed by maintenance tacrolimus and steroids for two to four years. Graft-versus-host and host-versus-graft alloreactive T cell clones were tracked in the graft, circulation and bone marrow after intestinal transplantation using bulk TCR-beta CDR3 sequencing. To identify alloreactive clones, pre-transplant mixed lymphocyte reaction products were sequenced and then compared with unstimulated pre-transplant donor and recipient T cells. A cohort of about 26 intestinal transplant recipients, including one retransplant, was enrolled, and a few patients lacking pretransplant specimens were excluded. A peak of at least 4% donor T cells among recipient peripheral blood mononuclear cells was the definition used for donor T cell macrochimerism. Rather than being sequenced by the commercial service, samples from three later patients were sequenced in-house on an Illumina MiSeq and processed with MiXCR.

As to this clone: Nothing much larger sits one base from this clone, and base qualities are not available.

The time point label, as the study defines it: cells obtained before transplantation from donor or recipient. In mixed lymphocyte reactions, approximately 200,000 CFSE-labeled pre-transplant responders were plated with approximately 200,000 irradiated violet-dye-labeled stimulators and cultured for 5 to 6 days. Proliferating CD3+CD4+CFSE-low and CD3+CD8+CFSE-low responder cells were FACS-sorted on a BD Influx sorter after the mixed lymphocyte reaction. Summary of the overall study and its limitations: Peak levels of circulating GvH clones were associated with declines in HvG clones early after transplant. GvH clones turned up in recipient bone marrow, with some appearing earlier in ileal mucosa or blood, a pattern consistent with an intestinal mucosal origin. In patients with donor T cell macrochimerism, the allografts had high GvH to HvG T cell clonal ratios. The relatively low number and heterogeneity of intestinal transplant patients limited the conclusions.

Reading from cysteine to phenylalanine, the CDR3 counts 14 amino acids. Left in the record is the CDR3 DNA by itself, 42 bases read in frame from the first base. V has 5 bases trimmed and J has 8 bases trimmed; junction bases matching no gene number 10. The germline V gene supplies CDR1 MNHEY and CDR2 SVGAGI. Receptors were amplified or captured by the immunoSEQ multiplex PCR assay. In most patients, genomic DNA was isolated using the Qiagen DNeasy Blood and Tissue Kit and sent frozen to Adaptive Biotechnologies for TCR sequencing. Adaptive Biotechnologies carried out high-throughput TCR-beta CDR3 sequencing of genomic DNA for most patients. For the original study's pipeline: TCR sequencing data for 15 to 20 patients were retrieved from Adaptive's ImmunoSEQ software; three other patients were processed with MiXCR and VDJtools. To correct CD4 versus CD8 sorting errors, any sequence found in both subsets at a frequency ratio below 5:1 was removed. CDR3 nucleotide sequences shared between donor and recipient were removed because the origin of such sequences could not be assigned. To count as alloreactive, a clone needed at least 2-fold expansion over unstimulated cells and a minimum CFSE-low frequency of 0.002% (template counts) or 0.001% (read counts). Clones detected in sequenced pre-transplant spleen, lymph node, or MLR CFSE-low populations of the donor or recipient were defined as mappable. The cumulative frequency of alloreactive clones was calculated as a percentage of all sequences, weighted by copy number. TCRdb's version of the immuneACCESS table is confined to in-frame rearrangements and falls short of the full clone set. An unresolved V gene accounts for under half of the shortfall where checked; the remainder is of unknown origin. V and J calls and clone size are given by that table; D and trimming were obtained from the DNA. This sample lists 20,000 to 25,000 clones; 33% were detected once. Clones ranked in the top ten supply 7.5% to 10% of the sample.

This receptor was taken from a human patient who received an intestinal transplant. Sample: alloreactive CD8+ T cells from a mixed lymphocyte reaction culture, taken before intestinal transplant. This specimen's cell subset or site label, interpreted: CFSE-low proliferating T cells sorted from roughly six-day pre-transplant mixed lymphocyte reaction (GvH or HvG direction). Recombination linked TRBV6-5 to TRBJ1-2, with 8 bases matching TRBD1. The DNA sequence is as follows: TGTGCCAGCAGTCGCCATTGGACAGGGAGGGGCTACACCTTC. Its protein reads: CASSRHWTGRGYTF.